This TCR beta chain was profiled in a study of blood T cell repertoires in COVID-19. In the study overall: Both acute and convalescent COVID-19 samples were obtained from the United States, Italy and Spain.

Germline CDR1 reads MDHEN; CDR2 reads SYDVKM. CDR3 size: 12 residues. V was cut by 6 bases and J by 3 bases, with 9 bases left in between. Authors' processing steps: Researchers report that nucleated cell counts were estimated from reference gene primer amplification. Clones were read by immunoSEQ multiplex PCR, and TCRdb kept only the in-frame ones, dropping some. V, J and clone size derive from that table, while D and trimming were established from the DNA sequence. The sample lists a few hundred thousand clones; approximately 80% were seen once. Participants were aged about 18 to 90 years, lived in roughly 25 US areas, and enrolled virtually. Participants were placed into cohorts based on the clinical history they reported. This clone showed up many times.

V usage is TRBV28 and J usage is TRBJ2-7; weak D call: TRBD2 (6 bases). Sample: PBMCs or T cells enriched from blood (not recorded which). The clonotype comes from a woman aged 40-49 years with acute COVID-19. The CDR3 coding sequence is TGTGCCAGCAGGGGCGGGATCTACGAGCAGTACTTC. It encodes CASRGGIYEQYF.